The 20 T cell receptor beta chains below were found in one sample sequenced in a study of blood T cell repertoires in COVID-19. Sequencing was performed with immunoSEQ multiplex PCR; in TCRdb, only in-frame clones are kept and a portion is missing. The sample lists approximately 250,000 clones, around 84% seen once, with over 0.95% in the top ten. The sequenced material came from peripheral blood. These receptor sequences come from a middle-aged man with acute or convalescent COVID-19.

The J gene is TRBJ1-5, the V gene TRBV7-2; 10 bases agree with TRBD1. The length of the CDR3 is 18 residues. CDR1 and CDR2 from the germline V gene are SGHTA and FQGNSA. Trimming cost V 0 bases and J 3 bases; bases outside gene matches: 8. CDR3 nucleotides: TGTGCCAGCAGCTTAGCGGCACGGGACAGGGGATACAATCAGCCCCAGCATTTT. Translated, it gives CASSLAARDRGYNQPQHF.

CDR3 DNA sequence: TGTGCCAGCTCTAGCAGGGGGCTTACCCTCCACTTT. Protein: CASSSRGLTLHF. The chain couples TRBV7-3 to TRBJ1-6; 8 nucleotides match TRBD1. The V gene's germline CDR1 is SGHTA and CDR2 FQGTGA. The CDR3 is 12 amino acids. Trimming at V came to 8 bases and at J to 14 bases, leaving 8 bases not matched to a gene.

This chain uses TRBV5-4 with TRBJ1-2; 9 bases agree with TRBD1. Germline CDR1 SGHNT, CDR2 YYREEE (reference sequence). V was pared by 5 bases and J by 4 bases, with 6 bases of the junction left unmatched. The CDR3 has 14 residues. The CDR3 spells CASRSDRGSYGYTF. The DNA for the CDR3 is TGTGCCAGCAGGTCGGACAGGGGCAGCTATGGCTACACCTTC.

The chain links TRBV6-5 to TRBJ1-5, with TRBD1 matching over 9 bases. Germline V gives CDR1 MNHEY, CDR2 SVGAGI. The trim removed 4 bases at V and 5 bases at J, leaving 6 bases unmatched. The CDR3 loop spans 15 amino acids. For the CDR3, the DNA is TGTGCCAGCAGTTCCCGGGACAGGGAGGATCAGCCCCAGCATTTT. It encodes CASSSRDREDQPQHF.

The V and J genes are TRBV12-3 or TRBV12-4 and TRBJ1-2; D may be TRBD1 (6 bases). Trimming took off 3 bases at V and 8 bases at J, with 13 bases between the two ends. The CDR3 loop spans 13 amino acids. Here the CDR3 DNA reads TGTGCCAGCAGTTTTACAGGGTCGCGGGGCTACACCTTC. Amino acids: CASSFTGSRGYTF.

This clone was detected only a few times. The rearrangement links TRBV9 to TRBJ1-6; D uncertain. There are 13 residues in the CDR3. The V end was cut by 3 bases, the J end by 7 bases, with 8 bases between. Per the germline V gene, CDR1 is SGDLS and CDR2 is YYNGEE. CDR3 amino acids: CASSGGLNSPLHF. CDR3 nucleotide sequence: TGTGCCAGCAGCGGAGGACTAAATTCACCCCTCCACTTT. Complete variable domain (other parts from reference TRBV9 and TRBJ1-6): DSGVTQTPKHLITATGQRVTLRCSPRSGDLSVYWYQQSLDQGLQFLIQYYNGEERAKGNILERFSAQQFPDLHSELNLSSLELGDSALYFCASSGGLNSPLHFGNGTRLTVT.

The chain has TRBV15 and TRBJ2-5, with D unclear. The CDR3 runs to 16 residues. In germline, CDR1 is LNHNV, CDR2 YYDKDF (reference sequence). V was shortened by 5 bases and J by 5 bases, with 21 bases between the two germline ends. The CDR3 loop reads CATSPVRGTIPETQYF. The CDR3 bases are TGTGCCACCAGCCCCGTTCGAGGTACCATCCCGGAGACCCAGTACTTC. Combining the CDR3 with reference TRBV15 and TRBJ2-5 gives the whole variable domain DAMVIQNPRYQVTQFGKPVTLSCSQTLNHNVMYWYQQKSSQAPKLLFHYYDKDFNNEADTPDNFQSRRPNTSFCFLDIRSPGLGDTAMYLCATSPVRGTIPETQYFGPGTRLLVL.

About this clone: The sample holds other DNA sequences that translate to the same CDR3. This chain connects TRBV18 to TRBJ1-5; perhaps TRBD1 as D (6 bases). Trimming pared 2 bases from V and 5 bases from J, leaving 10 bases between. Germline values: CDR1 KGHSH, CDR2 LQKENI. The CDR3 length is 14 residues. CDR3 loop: CASSPGGADQPQHF. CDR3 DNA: TGTGCCAGCTCACCAGGGGGCGCCGATCAGCCCCAGCATTTT.

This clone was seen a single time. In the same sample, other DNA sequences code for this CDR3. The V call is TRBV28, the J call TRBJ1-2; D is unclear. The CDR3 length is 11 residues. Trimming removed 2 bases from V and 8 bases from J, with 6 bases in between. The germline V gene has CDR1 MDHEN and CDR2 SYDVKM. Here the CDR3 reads CASSLGGGYTF. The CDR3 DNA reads TGTGCCAGCAGTTTAGGAGGCGGCTACACCTTC.

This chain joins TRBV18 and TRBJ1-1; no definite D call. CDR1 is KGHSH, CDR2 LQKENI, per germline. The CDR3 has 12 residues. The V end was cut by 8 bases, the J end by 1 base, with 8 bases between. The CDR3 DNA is TGTGCCAGCCATAGAGGGAACACTGAAGCTTTCTTT. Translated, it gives CASHRGNTEAFF. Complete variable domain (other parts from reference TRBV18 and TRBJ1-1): NAGVMQNPRHLVRRRGQEARLRCSPMKGHSHVYWYRQLPEEGLKFMVYLQKENIIDESGMPKERFSAEFPKEGPSILRIQQVVRGDSAAYFCASHRGNTEAFFGQGTRLTVV.

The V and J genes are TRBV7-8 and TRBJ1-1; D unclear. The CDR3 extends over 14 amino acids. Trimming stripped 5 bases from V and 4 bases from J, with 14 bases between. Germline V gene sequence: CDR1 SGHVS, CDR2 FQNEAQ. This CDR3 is CASSRDDASTEAFF. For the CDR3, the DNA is TGTGCCAGCAGCCGAGACGACGCTAGCACTGAAGCTTTCTTT.

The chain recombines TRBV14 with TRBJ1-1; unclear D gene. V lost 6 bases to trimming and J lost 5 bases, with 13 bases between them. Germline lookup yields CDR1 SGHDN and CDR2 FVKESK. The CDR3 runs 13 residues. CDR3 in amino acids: CASSYGTGTEAFF. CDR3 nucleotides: TGTGCCAGCAGTTACGGAACGGGGACTGAAGCTTTCTTT.

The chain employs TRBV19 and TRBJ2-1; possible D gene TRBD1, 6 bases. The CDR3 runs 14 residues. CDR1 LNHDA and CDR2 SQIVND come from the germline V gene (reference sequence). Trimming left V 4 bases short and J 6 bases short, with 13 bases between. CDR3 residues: CASSSGIGGNEQFF. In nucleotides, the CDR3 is TGTGCCAGTAGTAGTGGCATAGGGGGCAATGAGCAGTTCTTC.

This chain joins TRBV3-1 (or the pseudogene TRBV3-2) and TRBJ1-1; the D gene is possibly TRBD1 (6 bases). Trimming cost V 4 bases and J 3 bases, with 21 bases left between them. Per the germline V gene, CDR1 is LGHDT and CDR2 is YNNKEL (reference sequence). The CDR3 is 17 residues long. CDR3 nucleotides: TGTGCCAGCAGCCTCTCCAGGGGCAGTTCGGTCGACACTGAAGCTTTCTTT. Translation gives CASSLSRGSSVDTEAFF.

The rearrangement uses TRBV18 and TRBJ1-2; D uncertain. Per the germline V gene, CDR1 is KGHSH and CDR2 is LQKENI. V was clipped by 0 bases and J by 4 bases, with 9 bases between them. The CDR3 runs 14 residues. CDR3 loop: CASSPPGDTYGYTF. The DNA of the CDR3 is TGTGCCAGCTCACCACCGGGCGACACCTATGGCTACACCTTC.

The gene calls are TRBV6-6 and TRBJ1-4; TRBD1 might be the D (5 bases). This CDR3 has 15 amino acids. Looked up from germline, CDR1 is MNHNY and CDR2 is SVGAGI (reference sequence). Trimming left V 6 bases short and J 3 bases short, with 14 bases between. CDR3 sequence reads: CASSRPGESNEKLFF. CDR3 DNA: TGTGCCAGCAGCCGCCCGGGGGAGTCTAATGAAAAACTGTTTTTT.

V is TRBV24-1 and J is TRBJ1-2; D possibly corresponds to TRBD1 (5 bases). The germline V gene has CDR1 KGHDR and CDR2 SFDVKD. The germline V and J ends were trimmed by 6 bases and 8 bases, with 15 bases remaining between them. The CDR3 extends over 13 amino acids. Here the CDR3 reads CATSPAQGGGYTF. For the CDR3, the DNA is TGTGCCACCAGTCCAGCGCAGGGAGGAGGCTACACCTTC.

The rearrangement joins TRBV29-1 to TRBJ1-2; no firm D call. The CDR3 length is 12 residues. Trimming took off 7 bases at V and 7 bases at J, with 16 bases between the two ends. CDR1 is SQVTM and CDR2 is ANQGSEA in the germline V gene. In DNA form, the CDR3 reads TGCAGCGGTTTGGATGAGGGTATTGGCTACACCTTC. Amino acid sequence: CSGLDEGIGYTF.

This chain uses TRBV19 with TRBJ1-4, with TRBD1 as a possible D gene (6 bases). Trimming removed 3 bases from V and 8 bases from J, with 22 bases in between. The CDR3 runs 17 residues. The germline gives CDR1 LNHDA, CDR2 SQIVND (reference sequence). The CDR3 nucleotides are TGTGCCAGTAGTATCGGCAGGGTTGGATCGAGGGGGGAAAAACTGTTTTTT. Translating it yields CASSIGRVGSRGEKLFF.

DNA of the CDR3: TGTGCCAGCAGCCAAGAACGGAGAGCGGGTAATACCTACAATGAGCAGTTCTTC. Amino acid sequence: CASSQERRAGNTYNEQFF. The chain joins TRBV3-1 (or the pseudogene TRBV3-2) to TRBJ2-1; D possibly corresponds to TRBD2 (6 bases). The V gene lost 0 bases and the J gene lost 2 bases, with 17 bases spanning the gap. The germline V gene encodes CDR1 LGHDT and CDR2 YNNKEL (reference sequence). The CDR3 has 18 amino acids.